The 23 T cell receptor beta chains below come from one sample, sequenced in a study of blood T cell repertoires in COVID-19. This table comes from immunoSEQ multiplex PCR, and its TCRdb copy is limited to in-frame clones, with some not included. The sample lists about 40,000 clones, about 88% occurring once. The sequencing input was peripheral blood. The receptor set was obtained from a man in his 60s with active COVID-19.

This clone appeared a single time. The chain joins TRBV3-1 (or the pseudogene TRBV3-2) to TRBJ2-4, with 7 bases identical to TRBD2. Germline V lookup: CDR1 LGHDT, CDR2 YNNKEL (reference sequence). The V gene end was trimmed by 2 bases and the J gene end by 10 bases; junction bases not matched to a gene: 5. The length of the CDR3 is 13 residues. The CDR3 DNA follows: TGTGCCAGCAGCCAATCCGGGACTACTATTCAGTACTTC. Residues: CASSQSGTTIQYF.

This chain joins TRBV12-5 and TRBJ1-2; 7 bases are a match to TRBD1. CDR1 LGHNT and CDR2 FRNRAP come from the germline V gene. V lost 6 bases to trimming and J lost 1 base; unmatched junction nucleotides: 5. This CDR3 region has 14 residues. The CDR3 coding sequence is TGTGCTAGTGGGCCCGGGACAGATAACTATGGCTACACCTTC. Translation gives CASGPGTDNYGYTF.

This clone was seen a handful of times. The chain combines TRBV5-4 with TRBJ1-1; 7 bases map to TRBD1. Germline-derived CDR1 and CDR2 are SGHNT and YYREEE (reference sequence). This CDR3 spans 13 amino acids. The trim removed 2 bases at V and 4 bases at J, leaving 2 bases unmatched. CDR3 protein: CASSFDRVTEAFF. CDR3 bases: TGTGCCAGCAGCTTTGACAGGGTCACTGAAGCTTTCTTT.

The sample holds one count of this clone. The chain recombines TRBV3-1 (or the pseudogene TRBV3-2) with TRBJ2-7, with D perhaps matching TRBD2 (5 bases). Germline-derived CDR1 and CDR2 are LGHDT and YNNKEL (reference sequence). V was pared by 0 bases and J by 0 bases, with 18 bases between. This CDR3 is 18 amino acids long. The CDR3 spells CASSQDRLAGLFSYEQYF. CDR3 bases: TGTGCCAGCAGCCAAGATAGGTTGGCGGGCCTATTCTCCTACGAGCAGTACTTC.

By share, this clone ranks as medium-sized. The chain uses TRBV18 and TRBJ1-2, with TRBD1 matching 8 bases. The CDR3 spans 14 residues. J lost 4 bases, V lost 3 bases, and 4 bases had no gene match. Looked up from germline, CDR1 is KGHSH and CDR2 is LQKENI. The CDR3 is CASSPGQALYGYTF. The CDR3 nucleotides read TGTGCCAGCTCACCGGGACAGGCCCTCTATGGCTACACCTTC.

The chain couples TRBV3-1 (or the pseudogene TRBV3-2) to TRBJ1-1, with 10 bases identical to TRBD1. J was trimmed by 0 bases and V by 0 bases; bases with no gene match: 4. The CDR3 consists of 17 residues. Germline V gene data show CDR1 as LGHDT and CDR2 as YNNKEL (reference sequence). CDR3 sequence reads: CASSQEQTGGLNTEAFF. DNA for the CDR3: TGTGCCAGCAGCCAAGAGCAGACAGGGGGCTTGAACACTGAAGCTTTCTTT.

The chain recombines TRBV9 with TRBJ1-1, with a possible D match to TRBD1 (5 bases). Germline CDR1 is SGDLS and CDR2 is YYNGEE. The ends were cut back, 3 bases at V and 0 bases at J, with 12 bases in the middle. This CDR3 comprises 15 residues. In nucleotides, the CDR3 is TGTGCCAGCAGCGCCCGGGGGGGGTTGAACACTGAAGCTTTCTTT. Its translation: CASSARGGLNTEAFF.

The CDR3 nucleotides are TGTGCCATCGCGGGCGTGAACACCGGGGAGCTGTTTTTT. Its protein is CAIAGVNTGELFF. The chain uses TRBV10-3 and TRBJ2-2, with D tentatively TRBD2 (5 bases). The CDR3 loop spans 13 amino acids. Germline V gene data show CDR1 as ENHRY and CDR2 as SYGVKD. The V and J ends lost 8 bases and 1 base respectively, with 8 bases between them.

This clone has just one count. V and J are TRBV19 and TRBJ1-1, with a possible D match to TRBD1 (5 bases). Germline V gene lookup returns CDR1 LNHDA and CDR2 SQIVND (reference sequence). V shed 10 bases and J shed 1 base, with 13 bases lying between them. This CDR3 has 13 residues. CDR3 sequence: CATMGLQNTEAFF. The CDR3 region has the DNA TGTGCCACCATGGGACTTCAGAACACTGAAGCTTTCTTT. Variable domain in full (rest from reference TRBV19 and TRBJ1-1): DGGITQSPKYLFRKEGQNVTLSCEQNLNHDAMYWYRQDPGQGLRLIYYSQIVNDFQKGDIAEGYSVSREKKESFPLTVTSAQKNPTAFYLCATMGLQNTEAFFGQGTRLTVV.

The rearrangement uses TRBV11-2 and TRBJ2-7, with 10 bases aligning to TRBD2. This CDR3 has 15 residues. Germline CDR1 is SGHAT and CDR2 is FQNNGV. Losses at the gene ends were 1 base for V and 2 bases for J; bases not matched to a gene: 2. The DNA for the CDR3 is TGTGCCAGCAGCTTAGGGACTAGCGGTACCTACGAGCAGTACTTC. This encodes CASSLGTSGTYEQYF.

V usage is TRBV3-1 (or the pseudogene TRBV3-2) and J usage is TRBJ2-3; TRBD1 agrees at 10 bases. J lost 5 bases, V lost 1 base, and 3 bases had no gene match. Germline lookup yields CDR1 LGHDT and CDR2 YNNKEL (reference sequence). The CDR3 consists of 15 residues. CDR3 coding DNA: TGTGCCAGCAGCCAAGCCGGGACAGGGGTAGATACGCAGTATTTT. Its protein is CASSQAGTGVDTQYF.

This chain links TRBV7-2 with TRBJ1-5; possible D gene TRBD1, 5 bases. The V end was cut by 4 bases, the J end by 3 bases, with 13 bases between. The CDR3 sequence is 15 residues long. The germline V gene has CDR1 SGHTA and CDR2 FQGNSA. The CDR3 reads CASSWGDGYNQPQHF. CDR3 DNA sequence: TGTGCCAGCAGCTGGGGGGACGGCTACAATCAGCCCCAGCATTTT.

The rearrangement joins TRBV18 to TRBJ2-3; TRBD2 might be the D (6 bases). CDR3 size: 15 residues. CDR1 is KGHSH, CDR2 LQKENI, per germline. Trimming left V 3 bases short and J 3 bases short, with 13 bases between. The CDR3 region is CASSPSTSMTDTQYF. The DNA for the CDR3 is TGTGCCAGCTCACCTAGTACTAGCATGACAGATACGCAGTATTTT. The entire variable domain, with the rest obtained from reference TRBV18 and TRBJ2-3, is as follows: NAGVMQNPRHLVRRRGQEARLRCSPMKGHSHVYWYRQLPEEGLKFMVYLQKENIIDESGMPKERFSAEFPKEGPSILRIQQVVRGDSAAYFCASSPSTSMTDTQYFGPGTRLTVL.

The J gene is TRBJ2-2, the V gene TRBV4-3; the D gene is possibly TRBD2 (6 bases). The germline CDR1 and CDR2 sequences are LGHNA and YSLEER. Trimming took off 0 bases at V and 5 bases at J, with 16 bases between the two ends. The CDR3 loop spans 17 amino acids. Here the CDR3 reads CASSQEPAGSQTGELFF. CDR3 nucleotides: TGCGCCAGCAGCCAAGAACCGGCGGGGAGCCAAACCGGGGAGCTGTTTTTT.

The genes are TRBV27 and TRBJ2-3; TRBD2 aligns across 9 bases. J lost 5 bases, V lost 6 bases, and 3 bases had no gene match. This CDR3 contains 13 residues. Germline CDR1 reads MNHEY; CDR2 reads SMNVEV (reference sequence). The CDR3 nucleotides read TGTGCCAGCAGGGGACTAGCCGAAGATACGCAGTATTTT. This gives the protein CASRGLAEDTQYF.

The gene calls are TRBV6-4 and TRBJ2-5; 9 bases agree with TRBD1. The CDR3 is made up of 18 amino acids. Germline CDR1 reads MRHNA; CDR2 reads SNTAGT. V dropped 6 bases and J dropped 1; count of bases not matched to a gene: 15. CDR3 DNA sequence: TGTGCCAGCAGAGCCACCGGGACAGGGTCGGGGGTCCAAGAGACCCAGTACTTC. Protein product: CASRATGTGSGVQETQYF.

This chain links TRBV5-6 with TRBJ2-7, with TRBD2 matching 8 bases. Germline V gene data show CDR1 as SGHDT and CDR2 as YYEEEE. J gave up 6 bases and V 4 bases, and 6 bases lay outside the gene matches. The length of the CDR3 is 13 residues. CDR3 bases: TGTGCCAGCAGCGGACTAGCAATAGTCGAGCAGTACTTC. This translates into CASSGLAIVEQYF.

V gene TRBV10-3 combines with J gene TRBJ2-3; D remains ambiguous. This CDR3 contains 12 residues. Germline V CDR1 and CDR2: ENHRY, SYGVKD. Between the trimmed V and J ends, which lost 0 bases and 9 bases, there was a span of 7 bases. This CDR3 is CAISESPRTQYF. DNA of the CDR3: TGTGCCATCAGTGAGTCCCCCAGGACGCAGTATTTT.

The V call is TRBV2, the J call TRBJ1-5, with D maybe TRBD1 (5 bases). The V gene's germline CDR1 is SNHLY and CDR2 FYNNEI. V dropped 6 bases and J dropped 1 base, with 7 bases sitting between them. The CDR3 consists of 13 residues. The CDR3 nucleotides read TGTGCCAGCAGAGGGGAAAGCAATCAGCCCCAGCATTTT. Translating gives CASRGESNQPQHF.

This chain uses TRBV30 with TRBJ2-7; D might be TRBD2 (5 bases). The CDR3 has 17 amino acids. Per germline, CDR1 GTSNPN and CDR2 SVGIG (reference sequence). Trimming took off 0 bases at V and 6 bases at J, with 24 bases between the two ends. This CDR3 is CAWSVGTSRISEGEQYF. The DNA of the CDR3 is TGTGCCTGGAGTGTAGGAACTAGTAGGATCTCGGAAGGCGAGCAGTACTTC.

This clone came up once. The chain carries TRBV6-2 or TRBV6-3 and TRBJ2-3; TRBD2 aligns across 10 bases. CDR1 and CDR2 from the germline V gene are MNHEY and SVGEGT. Trimming removed 2 bases from V and 3 bases from J; junction bases left unmatched: 14. The CDR3 runs 19 residues. The DNA for the CDR3 is TGTGCCAGCAGTTACCTTCTTGGTCGAGCGGGAGGGCCGACAGATACGCAGTATTTT. It specifies CASSYLLGRAGGPTDTQYF.

The genes are TRBV3-1 (or the pseudogene TRBV3-2) and TRBJ1-3; D is uncertain. Germline CDR1 LGHDT, CDR2 YNNKEL (reference sequence). The CDR3 has 16 amino acids. Trimming took off 1 base at V and 0 bases at J, with 10 bases between the two ends. The CDR3 DNA is TGTGCCAGCAGCCAAGCCCCCGGGGACTCTGGAAACACCATATATTTT. Translating it yields CASSQAPGDSGNTIYF.

The gene calls are TRBV7-3 and TRBJ1-2; the match to TRBD1 covers 10 bases. CDR1 and CDR2 (germline): SGHTA, FQGTGA. Trimming at V came to 4 bases and at J to 3 bases, leaving 5 bases not matched to a gene. The CDR3 runs 15 residues. CDR3 in DNA: TGTGCCAGCAGCTCGACAGGGGGCGGCGACTATGGCTACACCTTC. Its protein is CASSSTGGGDYGYTF.